The clone carrying this T cell receptor (beta chain) was counted only a few times. Its antigen is not known. Losses at the gene ends were 6 bases for V and 6 bases for J; bases not matched to a gene: 5. The CDR3 is 13 residues long. In germline, CDR1 is MNHNS, CDR2 SASEGT. TCR beta libraries were made by quantitative 5'-RACE with molecular barcodes. In TCRdb, the 5' RACE reads were re-called with MiXCR into one record per CDR3 protein. This table has about 800,000 distinct CDR3 sequences, over 9.5% appearing once. The record originates from a study of CD8 T cells in ankylosing spondylitis. Study observations and caveats: Characteristic, it appeared, of ankylosing spondylitis blood was a TCR beta motif of eight or nine highly homologous variants.

This sequence joins TRBV6-1 and TRBJ2-1; 7 bases are a match to TRBD2. The sample consisted of blood, either unsorted or a sorted T cell fraction (not recorded which). This sequence originates from a male donor with ankylosing spondylitis. The CDR3 spells CASRELAVNEQFF. The CDR3 bases are TGTGCCAGCAGAGAGCTAGCGGTCAATGAGCAGTTCTTC.